This TCR beta chain derives from a study of Ad26.COV2.S vaccination and SARS-CoV-2 variants. Study-level background: Doses of Ad26.COV2.S were injected into muscle once or twice, 56 days apart.

Only in-frame clones appear in the TCRdb table, and some are missing; sequencing was by immunoSEQ multiplex PCR. The table records 300,000 to 350,000 clones, roughly 86% of them present only once. Trimming stripped 2 bases from V and 0 bases from J, with 7 bases between. The CDR3 runs to 14 residues. Germline V gives CDR1 LNHDA, CDR2 SQIVND (reference sequence). Worth noting for this clone: The antigen remains unidentified.

The sample's treatment: 15 to 20 received Ad26.COV2.S at low or high dose, single or two shots; a few received placebo; per-sample allocation not given. Each sample was drawn 63 days after the first injection (of vaccine or placebo). In Boston, the donor was an adult between 18-55 years of age. General study points: Responses of T cells in total may have been underestimated by the TCR breadth and depth analyses. Substantial breadth was reported for post-vaccination spike-specific CD8+ and CD4+ T cells.

The TCR sequence derives from a person between 18 and 65 years old who received the Ad26.COV2.S COVID-19 vaccine or a placebo. The gene calls are TRBV19 and TRBJ1-2; D unresolved. This material consisted of peripheral blood, taken in a trial of Ad26.COV2.S vaccine versus placebo. The CDR3 sequence: CASSITGSNYGYTF. The CDR3 coding sequence is TGTGCCAGTAGTATAACGGGTTCTAACTATGGCTACACCTTC.